Presented here are 14 T cell receptor beta chains from one specimen sequenced in a study of PD-L1 blockade in urothelial cancer. Some clones are missing from TCRdb's copy, which holds only in-frame ones; the method was immunoSEQ multiplex PCR. The sample holds about 51,000 clones, approximately 90% seen once. As for time point: peripheral blood 6 weeks after treatment start. This sample comprised PBMCs, obtained around atezolizumab (anti-PD-L1) treatment. These receptor sequences come from a man aged 55 to 70 with urothelial cancer.

This clone appeared once. This chain joins TRBV4-2 and TRBJ1-1; 10 nucleotides align to TRBD1. The length of the CDR3 is 16 residues. From germline, CDR1 is LGHNA and CDR2 YNFKEQ. The J segment lost 0 bases and the V segment lost 4 bases, leaving 5 bases of the junction unmatched. The CDR3 region has the DNA TGTGCCAGCAGCCCCAGACAGGGGGCTATGAACACTGAAGCTTTCTTT. This sequence encodes CASSPRQGAMNTEAFF.

The V call is TRBV7-2, the J call TRBJ2-7, with D hard to call. Germline V gives CDR1 SGHTA, CDR2 FQGNSA. The CDR3 extends over 12 amino acids. Between the trimmed V and J ends, which lost 2 bases and 1 base, there was a span of 3 bases. This chain's CDR3 is CASSLQSYEQYF. The CDR3 DNA reads TGTGCCAGCAGCTTACAGTCCTACGAGCAGTACTTC.

The J gene is TRBJ2-3, the V gene TRBV30; 7 nucleotides agree with TRBD1. Germline CDR1 is GTSNPN and CDR2 is SVGIG (reference sequence). This CDR3 is 15 amino acids long. Losses at the gene ends were 0 bases for V and 2 bases for J; bases not matched to a gene: 5. The CDR3 here is CAWSVYRGYTDTQYF. CDR3 sequence (DNA): TGTGCCTGGAGTGTGTACAGGGGATACACAGATACGCAGTATTTT.

The J gene is TRBJ2-7, the V gene TRBV7-8; 8 nucleotides align to TRBD1. J gave up 2 bases and V 5 bases, and 5 bases lay outside the gene matches. CDR3 length: 14 amino acids. Germline CDR1 SGHVS, CDR2 FQNEAQ. The CDR3: CASSLGTGPYEQYF. The CDR3 region has the DNA TGTGCCAGCAGCCTTGGGACAGGTCCCTACGAGCAGTACTTC.

This clone showed up just a few times. The chain recombines TRBV9 with TRBJ1-1, with D hard to call. Germline V gives CDR1 SGDLS, CDR2 YYNGEE. This CDR3 region has 14 residues. The V and J ends lost 0 bases and 1 base respectively, with 7 bases between them. CDR3 in amino acids: CASSVASGNTEAFF. In nucleotides, the CDR3 is TGTGCCAGCAGCGTAGCTAGCGGGAACACTGAAGCTTTCTTT.

The rearrangement joins TRBV5-6 to TRBJ2-4; 9 positions match TRBD2. The CDR3 loop spans 17 amino acids. Germline V CDR1 and CDR2: SGHDT, YYEEEE. The junction had 8 bases not matched to a gene; V was cut back by 2 bases and J by 2 bases. CDR3 nucleotide sequence: TGTGCCAGCAGCTTACCGGGACTAGCTAGTACCAAAAACATTCAGTACTTC. It translates to CASSLPGLASTKNIQYF.

The chain carries TRBV5-5 and TRBJ1-2; D unresolved. CDR3 length: 15 amino acids. Trimming cost V 4 bases and J 0 bases, with 13 bases left between them. Per germline, CDR1 SGHKS and CDR2 YYEKEE (reference sequence). CDR3 nucleotide sequence: TGTGCCAGCAGCGATCAGATATCACCTAACTATGGCTACACCTTC. It codes for CASSDQISPNYGYTF.

CDR3 in amino acids: CAITYGQGGLYEQYF. CDR3 in DNA: TGTGCCATCACCTACGGACAGGGGGGACTCTACGAGCAGTACTTC. The rearrangement uses TRBV10-3 and TRBJ2-7, with 10 bases identical to TRBD1. Germline trimming cut 7 bases from V and 3 bases from J; bases unmatched to any gene: 9. There are 15 residues in the CDR3. Germline CDR1 and CDR2: ENHRY and SYGVKD.

The V call is TRBV6-4, the J call TRBJ2-1, with 9 nucleotides matching TRBD2. The V gene end was trimmed by 6 bases and the J gene end by 8 bases; junction bases not matched to a gene: 5. Germline V gene data show CDR1 as MRHNA and CDR2 as SNTAGT. The CDR3 consists of 13 residues. The CDR3 bases are TGTGCCAGCAGCGAGCGGGAGGCTGATGAGCAGTTCTTC. It yields the protein CASSEREADEQFF.

The chain recombines TRBV5-5 with TRBJ2-7; 9 nucleotides align to TRBD2. V was pared by 0 bases and J by 2 bases, with 15 bases of the junction left unmatched. The CDR3 extends over 19 amino acids. The germline V gene has CDR1 SGHKS and CDR2 YYEKEE (reference sequence). This chain's CDR3 is CASSLGTGTSFSGTYEQYF. The CDR3 nucleotides are TGTGCCAGCAGCTTGGGGACCGGGACTAGCTTTTCCGGAACCTACGAGCAGTACTTC. Filled out from reference TRBV5-5 and TRBJ2-7, the complete variable domain reads DAGVTQSPTHLIKTRGQQVTLRCSPISGHKSVSWYQQVLGQGPQFIFQYYEKEERGRGNFPDRFSARQFPNYSSELNVNALLLGDSALYLCASSLGTGTSFSGTYEQYFGPGTRLTVT.

V usage is TRBV19 and J usage is TRBJ2-1; TRBD2 aligns across 15 bases. The V gene's germline CDR1 is LNHDA and CDR2 SQIVND (reference sequence). Trimming removed 8 bases from V and 8 bases from J; junction bases left unmatched: 13. The CDR3 sequence is 17 residues long. The CDR3 DNA reads as TGTGCCAGTTACTCGACCGGGACTAGCGGGGGGAAACATGAGCAGTTCTTC. The encoded protein is CASYSTGTSGGKHEQFF. The full variable domain, its missing parts supplied by reference TRBV19 and TRBJ2-1, is DGGITQSPKYLFRKEGQNVTLSCEQNLNHDAMYWYRQDPGQGLRLIYYSQIVNDFQKGDIAEGYSVSREKKESFPLTVTSAQKNPTAFYLCASYSTGTSGGKHEQFFGPGTRLTVL.

The rearrangement uses TRBV12-5 and TRBJ1-3, with unresolved D. The CDR3 length is 17 residues. Germline V lookup: CDR1 LGHNT, CDR2 FRNRAP. Trimming cost V 0 bases and J 2 bases, with 14 bases left between them. In nucleotides, the CDR3 is TGTGCTAGTGGTTTGGTATCTGTGGCATTTCCTGGAAACACCATATATTTT. This gives the protein CASGLVSVAFPGNTIYF.

In this sample, this clone turned up once. The J gene is TRBJ2-1, the V gene TRBV2; maybe TRBD1 (6 bases). From germline, CDR1 is SNHLY and CDR2 FYNNEI. The CDR3 totals 15 residues. The V gene lost 6 bases and the J gene lost 0 bases, with 12 bases spanning the gap. The CDR3 loop reads CASRDRPSSYNEQFF. CDR3 sequence (DNA): TGTGCCAGCAGAGACAGGCCCAGCTCCTACAATGAGCAGTTCTTC.

This chain uses TRBV5-1 with TRBJ1-2; TRBD1 might be the D (6 bases). This CDR3 region has 14 residues. V was shortened by 2 bases and J by 3 bases, with 11 bases between the two germline ends. Germline lookup yields CDR1 SGHRS and CDR2 YFSETQ. CDR3 in amino acids: CASSLVGADYGYTF. The CDR3 coding sequence is TGCGCCAGCAGCTTAGTGGGGGCGGACTATGGCTACACCTTC.